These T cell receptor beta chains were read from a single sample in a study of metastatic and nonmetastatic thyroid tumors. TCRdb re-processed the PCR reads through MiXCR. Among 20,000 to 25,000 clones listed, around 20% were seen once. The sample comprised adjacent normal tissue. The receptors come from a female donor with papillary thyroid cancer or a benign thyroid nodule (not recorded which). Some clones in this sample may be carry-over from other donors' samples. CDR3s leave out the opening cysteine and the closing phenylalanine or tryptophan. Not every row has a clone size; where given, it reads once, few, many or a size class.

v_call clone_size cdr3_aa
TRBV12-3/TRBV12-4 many ASRPSTGIFSNQPQH
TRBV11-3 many ASSLGGGSRSGELF
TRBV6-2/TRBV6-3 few ASSSLVYSNQPQH
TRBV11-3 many ASSVTNTEAF
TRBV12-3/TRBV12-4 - ASSFQRNHPQH
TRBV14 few ASSRRATGPVTQY
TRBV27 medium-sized ASSLMGLVHEQY
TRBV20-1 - RASGGVYGYS
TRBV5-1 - ASSSGSGTGGYGYT
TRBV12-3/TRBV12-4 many ASSRRTGPETQY
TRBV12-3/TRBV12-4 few ASIAISYNEQF
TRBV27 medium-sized ASSRDSSNSPLH
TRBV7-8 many ASSLYGYTEAF
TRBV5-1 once ASSQTSGHKDTQY
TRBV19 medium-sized ASTGGYNSPLH
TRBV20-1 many SARDWGGPGTEAF
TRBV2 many ASSDRGRINYGYT
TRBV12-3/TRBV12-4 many ASSLGGGADDEQF
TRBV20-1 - SARDSRRTLSYNEQF
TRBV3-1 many ASSSLLAGAGTDTQY
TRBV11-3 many ASSLGRGEQF
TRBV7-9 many ASSLVVFDGTDTQY
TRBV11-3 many ASSLGRQKNTEAF
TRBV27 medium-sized ASSLSGGRGGSYEQY
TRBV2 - ASSGAGPSGNTIY
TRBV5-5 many ASSLMATRSEQF
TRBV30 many ARGTGQGNYGYT
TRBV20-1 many SASGLAINTGELF
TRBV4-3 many ASSRSGSNEQF
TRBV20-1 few SARPLLANPYEQY